This TCR beta chain appears in the sequencing data of a study of blood T cell repertoires in COVID-19. For the study at large: Samples came from the United States, Italy and Spain, spanning acute and convalescent COVID-19. PBMCs, B-cell-depleted T cells, or T cells provided the cDNA or gDNA that made up the material.

Trimming cost V 6 bases and J 1 base, with 12 bases left between them. The germline V gene has CDR1 LNHDA and CDR2 SQIVND (reference sequence). The length of the CDR3 is 14 residues. This clone was detected only a few times. In the authors' workflow: Amplification of reference gene primers was used by the study to estimate nucleated cell counts. TCRdb's table, derived via immunoSEQ multiplex PCR, lists solely in-frame clones and lacks some. V, J and clone size were drawn from that table, and D and trimming were deduced from the DNA. The sample lists roughly 120,000 clones, around 76% occurring once. The TCR comes from a woman aged 80 or over with acute or convalescent COVID-19. The chain recombines TRBV19 with TRBJ1-2; D remains unclear. Sequencing was done on a sample of peripheral blood. Here the CDR3 reads CASSSPPGNYGYTF. The DNA for the CDR3 is TGTGCCAGTAGCTCCCCCCCGGGTAACTATGGCTACACCTTC. The full variable domain, with the rest looked up from reference TRBV19 and TRBJ1-2, is DGGITQSPKYLFRKEGQNVTLSCEQNLNHDAMYWYRQDPGQGLRLIYYSQIVNDFQKGDIAEGYSVSREKKESFPLTVTSAQKNPTAFYLCASSSPPGNYGYTFGSGTRLTVV.